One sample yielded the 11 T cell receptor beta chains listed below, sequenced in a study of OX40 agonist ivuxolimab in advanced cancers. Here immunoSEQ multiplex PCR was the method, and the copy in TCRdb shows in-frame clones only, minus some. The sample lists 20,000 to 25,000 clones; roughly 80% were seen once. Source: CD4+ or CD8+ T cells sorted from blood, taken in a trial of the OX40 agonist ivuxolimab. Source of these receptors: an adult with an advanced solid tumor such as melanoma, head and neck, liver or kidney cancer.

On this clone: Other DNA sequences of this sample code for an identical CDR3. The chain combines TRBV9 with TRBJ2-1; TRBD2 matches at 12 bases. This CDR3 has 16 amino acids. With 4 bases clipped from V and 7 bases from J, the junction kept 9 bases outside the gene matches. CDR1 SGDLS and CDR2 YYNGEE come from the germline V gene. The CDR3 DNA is TGTGCCAGCAGCTCGAGGACTAGCGGGACAAGAAATGAGCAGTTCTTC. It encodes CASSSRTSGTRNEQFF.

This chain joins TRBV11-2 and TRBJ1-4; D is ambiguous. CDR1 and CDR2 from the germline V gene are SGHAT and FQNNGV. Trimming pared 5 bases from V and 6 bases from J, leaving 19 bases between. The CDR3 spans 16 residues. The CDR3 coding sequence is TGTGCCAGCAGCGACCTTGCGGGTTGGCTACATGAAAAACTGTTTTTT. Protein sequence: CASSDLAGWLHEKLFF.

CDR3 bases: TGTGCCAGCAGTCTGGGGCATAGCAATCAGCCCCAGCATTTT. This translates into CASSLGHSNQPQHF. The chain combines TRBV28 with TRBJ1-5, with D perhaps matching TRBD1 (5 bases). Germline V gene lookup returns CDR1 MDHEN and CDR2 SYDVKM. Trimming shortened V by 5 bases and J by 0 bases, and 8 bases separated the two germline ends. The CDR3 consists of 14 residues.

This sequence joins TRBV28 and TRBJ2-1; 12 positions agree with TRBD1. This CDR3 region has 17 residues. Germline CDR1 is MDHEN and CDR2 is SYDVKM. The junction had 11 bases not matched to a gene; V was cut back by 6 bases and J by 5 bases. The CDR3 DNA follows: TGTGCCAGCAGCCCAGGGACAGGGGGCCGACTACACAATGAGCAGTTCTTC. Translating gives CASSPGTGGRLHNEQFF.

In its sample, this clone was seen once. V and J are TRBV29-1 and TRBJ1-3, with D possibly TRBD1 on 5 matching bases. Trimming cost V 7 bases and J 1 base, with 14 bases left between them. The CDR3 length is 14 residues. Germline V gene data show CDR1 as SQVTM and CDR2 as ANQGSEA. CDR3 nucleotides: TGCAGCGCGAGGACTGGGACGTCTGGAAACACCATATATTTT. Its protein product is CSARTGTSGNTIYF.

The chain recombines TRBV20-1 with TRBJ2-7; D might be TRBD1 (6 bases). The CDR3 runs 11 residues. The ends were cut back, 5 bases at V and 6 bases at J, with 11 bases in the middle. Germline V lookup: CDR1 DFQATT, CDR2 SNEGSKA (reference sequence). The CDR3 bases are TGCAGTGCTTACACAGGGAGCGAGCAGTACTTC. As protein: CSAYTGSEQYF.

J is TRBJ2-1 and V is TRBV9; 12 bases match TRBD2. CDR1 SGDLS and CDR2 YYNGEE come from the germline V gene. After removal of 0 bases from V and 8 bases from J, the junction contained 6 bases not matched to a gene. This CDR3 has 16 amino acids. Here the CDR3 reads CASSVELAGGWYEQFF. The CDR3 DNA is TGTGCCAGCAGCGTAGAGCTAGCGGGAGGGTGGTATGAGCAGTTCTTC.

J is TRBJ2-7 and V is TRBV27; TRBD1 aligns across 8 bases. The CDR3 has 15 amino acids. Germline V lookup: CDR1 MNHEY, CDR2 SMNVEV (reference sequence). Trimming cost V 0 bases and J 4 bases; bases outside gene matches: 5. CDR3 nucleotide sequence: TGTGCCAGCAGTTTATCCGGACAGGGATGGTACGAGCAGTACTTC. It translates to CASSLSGQGWYEQYF.

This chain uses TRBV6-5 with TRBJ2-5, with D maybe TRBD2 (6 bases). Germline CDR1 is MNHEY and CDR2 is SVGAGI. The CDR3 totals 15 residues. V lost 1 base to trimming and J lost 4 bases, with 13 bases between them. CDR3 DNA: TGTGCCAGCAGTTACTTGATGGGGGGACCAGAGACCCAGTACTTC. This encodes CASSYLMGGPETQYF.

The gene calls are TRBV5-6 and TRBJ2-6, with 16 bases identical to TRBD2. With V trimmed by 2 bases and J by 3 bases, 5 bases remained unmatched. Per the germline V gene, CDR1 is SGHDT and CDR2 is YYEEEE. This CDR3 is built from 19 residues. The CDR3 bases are TGTGCCAGCAGCTTTGGGACTAGCGGGAGGGCCGGTGGGGCCAACGTCCTGACTTTC. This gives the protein CASSFGTSGRAGGANVLTF.

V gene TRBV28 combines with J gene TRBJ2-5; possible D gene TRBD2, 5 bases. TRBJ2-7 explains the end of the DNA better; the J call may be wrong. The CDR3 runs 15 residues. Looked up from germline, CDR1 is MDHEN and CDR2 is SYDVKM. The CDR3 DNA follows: TGTGCCAGCAGTCCGTGGACTGAGTACTCCTACGAGCAGTACTTC. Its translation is CASSPWTEYSYEQYF.